This record covers a single T cell receptor (beta chain). The data originate from a study of control samples from healthy donors and cancer patients. Produced via immunoSEQ multiplex PCR; TCRdb's table is partial and in-frame only. The table has 45,000 to 60,000 clones, roughly 80% seen once. Trimming took 1 base from V and 2 from J, leaving 6 bases between them. Germline lookup yields CDR1 LGHDT and CDR2 YNNKEL (reference sequence). This CDR3 region has 13 residues. The J gene is TRBJ2-7, the V gene TRBV3-1 (or the pseudogene TRBV3-2); D is uncertain. Sequencing input: blood. This TCR was recovered from a man between 70 and 80 years old in good health. The CDR3 coding sequence is TGTGCCAGCAGCCAAGGGTGGGCCTACGAGCAGTACTTC. Translation: CASSQGWAYEQYF.